The 10 T cell receptor beta chains below were found in one sample sequenced in a study of blood T cell repertoires in COVID-19. Sequencing used immunoSEQ multiplex PCR; TCRdb keeps in-frame clones, though not all of them. The data hold fewer than 200,000 clones, with 70% to 80% observed a single time. Material for sequencing was peripheral blood. The receptors here all came from a woman in her fifties or sixties with COVID-19, enrolled during active disease.

The chain couples TRBV5-1 to TRBJ2-1, with 8 positions matching TRBD1. From germline, CDR1 is SGHRS and CDR2 YFSETQ. Trimming took 7 bases from V and 7 from J; bases not matched to a gene: 4. CDR3 length: 12 residues. The CDR3 region is CASGYRGNEQFF. CDR3 nucleotides: TGCGCCAGCGGGTACAGGGGGAATGAGCAGTTCTTC.

The V gene is TRBV7-8, the J gene TRBJ1-6, with 7 bases aligning to TRBD1. Germline CDR1 is SGHVS and CDR2 is FQNEAQ. The CDR3 loop spans 17 amino acids. With 4 bases clipped from V and 7 bases from J, the junction kept 13 bases outside the gene matches. DNA of the CDR3: TGTGCCAGCAGCTCAGCCCCCCGGGACAGTAGAAATTCACCCCTCCACTTT. Protein product: CASSSAPRDSRNSPLHF.

V gene TRBV10-3 combines with J gene TRBJ1-3; the D gene is possibly TRBD1 (6 bases). V was shortened by 3 bases and J by 2 bases, with 14 bases between the two germline ends. CDR3 length equals 16 residues. Germline V gene data show CDR1 as ENHRY and CDR2 as SYGVKD. The CDR3 DNA sequence: TGTGCCATCAGTGACCTTATAGCAGGGGCTGGAAACACCATATATTTT. This codes for CAISDLIAGAGNTIYF.

The chain employs TRBV3-1 (or the pseudogene TRBV3-2) and TRBJ2-1; a weak D match, TRBD2 (5 bases). Germline loops: CDR1 LGHDT, CDR2 YNNKEL (reference sequence). This CDR3 spans 13 amino acids. V lost 0 bases to trimming and J lost 9 bases, with 9 bases between them. CDR3 in amino acids: CASSQDRRGEQFF. DNA for the CDR3: TGTGCCAGCAGCCAAGACCGTCGGGGTGAGCAGTTCTTC.

The chain has TRBV19 and TRBJ2-4, with 7 positions matching TRBD1. V was clipped by 6 bases and J by 3 bases; unmatched bases: 5. CDR1 is LNHDA and CDR2 is SQIVND in the germline V gene (reference sequence). The CDR3 covers 14 residues. The DNA for the CDR3 is TGTGCCAGTAGCAGCCGACAGGGCAAAAACATTCAGTACTTC. Protein: CASSSRQGKNIQYF. The full variable domain, with the rest looked up from reference TRBV19 and TRBJ2-4, is DGGITQSPKYLFRKEGQNVTLSCEQNLNHDAMYWYRQDPGQGLRLIYYSQIVNDFQKGDIAEGYSVSREKKESFPLTVTSAQKNPTAFYLCASSSRQGKNIQYFGAGTRLSVL.

The rearrangement joins TRBV3-1 (or the pseudogene TRBV3-2) to TRBJ1-5, with D possibly TRBD1 on 6 matching bases. The CDR3 loop spans 14 amino acids. Trimming cost V 4 bases and J 4 bases, with 11 bases left between them. CDR1 is LGHDT, CDR2 YNNKEL, per germline (reference sequence). The CDR3 DNA reads TGTGCCAGCAGCCCCGCGACAGGTAATCAGCCCCAGCATTTT. Encoded protein: CASSPATGNQPQHF.

The chain combines TRBV18 with TRBJ2-3, with unresolved D. The V gene lost 2 bases and the J gene lost 2 bases, with 5 bases spanning the gap. This CDR3 has 13 residues. Germline V CDR1 and CDR2: KGHSH, LQKENI. CDR3 sequence reads: CASSPKYTDTQYF. The CDR3 DNA reads TGTGCCAGCTCACCAAAATACACAGATACGCAGTATTTT. The full variable domain, rest sourced from reference TRBV18 and TRBJ2-3, is NAGVMQNPRHLVRRRGQEARLRCSPMKGHSHVYWYRQLPEEGLKFMVYLQKENIIDESGMPKERFSAEFPKEGPSILRIQQVVRGDSAAYFCASSPKYTDTQYFGPGTRLTVL.

The chain links TRBV7-2 to TRBJ1-1, with D possibly TRBD1 on 5 matching bases. Germline assignment: CDR1 SGHTA and CDR2 FQGNSA. The CDR3 covers 14 residues. V was pared by 1 base and J by 1 base, with 7 bases between. The CDR3 sequence is CASSLDRQNTEAFF. The CDR3 DNA follows: TGTGCCAGCAGCTTAGACAGGCAGAACACTGAAGCTTTCTTT.

The chain recombines TRBV16 with TRBJ2-2; 9 bases line up with TRBD2. The V gene's germline CDR1 is KGHSY and CDR2 FQNENV. This CDR3 region has 14 residues. Trimming cost V 4 bases and J 6 bases; bases outside gene matches: 3. The CDR3 is CASSRTSVAGELFF. CDR3 nucleotides: TGTGCCAGCAGCCGGACTAGCGTTGCCGGGGAGCTGTTTTTT.

This chain connects TRBV6-2 or TRBV6-3 to TRBJ2-2; maybe TRBD2 (5 bases). Trimming took off 4 bases at V and 3 bases at J, with 12 bases between the two ends. Germline CDR1 is MNHEY and CDR2 is SVGEGT. The CDR3 loop spans 15 amino acids. The CDR3 loop is CASSFLDFHTGELFF. CDR3 coding DNA: TGTGCCAGCAGTTTCCTGGACTTTCACACCGGGGAGCTGTTTTTT.